This TCR beta chain was sequenced in a study of PD-1 blockade in classical Hodgkin lymphoma. Time point indicated: cycle 4 day 1 (C4D1), after more than five weeks of nivolumab. After autologous stem cell transplantation all patients relapsed, and prior brentuximab vedotin exposure differed between cohorts. The table came from immunoSEQ multiplex PCR; TCRdb's copy has only in-frame clones and leaves some out. The table shows 100,000 or so clones, with around 90% occurring only once. Unmatched junction bases numbered 2, after V lost 8 bases and J lost 3 bases. The CDR3 contains 12 residues. Germline CDR1 and CDR2: MDHEN and SYDVKM.

The sequence was obtained from a human donor with classical Hodgkin lymphoma. The V gene is TRBV28, the J gene TRBJ1-2; 8 bases fit TRBD1. The sequences come from peripheral blood mononuclear cells (PBMCs), collected before the fourth cycle of nivolumab. CDR3 coding DNA: TGTGCCAGCCAGGGGGCTGACTATGGCTACACCTTC. Protein product: CASQGADYGYTF.